Each of the 5 T cell receptor beta chains below was sequenced from the same sample in a study of blood T cell repertoires in COVID-19. Clones were sequenced by immunoSEQ multiplex PCR, and TCRdb holds only the in-frame ones, with some missing. Of more than 200,000 clones in the sample, 86% were seen once. Sequenced sample: PBMCs or T cells enriched from blood (not recorded which). The receptors come from a man aged 40-49 years who had recovered from COVID-19.

This sequence joins TRBV4-3 and TRBJ2-7; no definite D call. Germline lookup yields CDR1 LGHNA and CDR2 YSLEER. The V end was cut by 0 bases, the J end by 5 bases, with 14 bases between. This CDR3 comprises 15 residues. This chain's CDR3 is CASSQDFNGFDEQYF. For the CDR3, the DNA is TGCGCCAGCAGCCAAGATTTTAACGGGTTCGACGAGCAGTACTTC.

The V call is TRBV4-1, the J call TRBJ1-1; 9 nucleotides match TRBD1. The V and J ends lost 5 bases and 1 base, in that order; junction bases with no gene match: 8. The CDR3 totals 16 residues. Germline assignment: CDR1 MGHRA and CDR2 YSYEKL. Here the CDR3 DNA reads TGCGCCAGCAGCTTGTCACAGGGGGCTGGGAACACTGAAGCTTTCTTT. Translated, it gives CASSLSQGAGNTEAFF.

The chain links TRBV6-4 to TRBJ1-5; D call uncertain. The CDR3 is made up of 17 amino acids. The germline V and J ends were trimmed by 7 bases and 3 bases, with 22 bases remaining between them. Germline assignment: CDR1 MRHNA and CDR2 SNTAGT. Here the CDR3 DNA reads TGTGCCAGCAACAGAATAGTAGTCCGGCCGTTCAATCAGCCCCAGCATTTT. This codes for CASNRIVVRPFNQPQHF.

The chain uses TRBV7-3 and TRBJ1-1; 7 nucleotides line up with TRBD1. CDR3 length: 13 residues. The V and J ends lost 5 bases and 7 bases, in that order; junction bases with no gene match: 7. Germline V gene sequence: CDR1 SGHTA, CDR2 FQGTGA. The CDR3 sequence is CASSPDRDIEAFF. The DNA of the CDR3 is TGTGCCAGCAGCCCCGACAGGGATATTGAAGCTTTCTTT.

J is TRBJ1-1 and V is TRBV12-3 or TRBV12-4, with no clear D. The CDR3 sequence is 12 residues long. V was pared by 4 bases and J by 10 bases, with 13 bases between. In DNA form, the CDR3 reads TGTGCCAGCAGTTATTTAGAGGAAGGAGCTTTCTTT. Translation gives CASSYLEEGAFF.